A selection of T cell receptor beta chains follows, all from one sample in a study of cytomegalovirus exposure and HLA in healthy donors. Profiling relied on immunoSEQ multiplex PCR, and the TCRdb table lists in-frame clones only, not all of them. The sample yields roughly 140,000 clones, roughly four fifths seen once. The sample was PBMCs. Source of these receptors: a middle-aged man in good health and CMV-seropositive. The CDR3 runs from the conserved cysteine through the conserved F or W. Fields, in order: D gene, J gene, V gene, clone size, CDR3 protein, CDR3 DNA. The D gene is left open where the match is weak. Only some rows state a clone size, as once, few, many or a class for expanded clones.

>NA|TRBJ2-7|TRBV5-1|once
CASSLSVYEQYF
TGCGCCAGCAGCTTGTCCGTGTACGAGCAGTACTTC
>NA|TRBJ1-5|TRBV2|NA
CASSAGLNQPQHF
TGTGCCAGCAGTGCTGGGCTGAATCAGCCCCAGCATTTT
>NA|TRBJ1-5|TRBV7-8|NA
CASSTRHGRGSNQPQHF
TGTGCCAGCAGCACAAGACATGGCAGGGGAAGCAATCAGCCCCAGCATTTT
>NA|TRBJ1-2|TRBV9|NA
CASSKPQGGTHWGYGYTF
TGTGCCAGCAGCAAACCACAGGGAGGGACCCATTGGGGCTATGGCTACACCTTC
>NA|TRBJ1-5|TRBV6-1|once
CASSGREGTQPQHF
TGTGCCAGCAGCGGGCGGGAGGGGACTCAGCCCCAGCATTTT
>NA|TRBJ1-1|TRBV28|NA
CASSRDVTGLGTEAFF
TGTGCCAGCAGTCGAGACGTTACAGGGTTGGGCACTGAAGCTTTCTTT
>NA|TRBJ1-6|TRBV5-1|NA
CASSSQGPRIVSPLHF
TGCGCCAGCAGCTCCCAGGGGCCACGGATAGTTTCACCCCTCCACTTT
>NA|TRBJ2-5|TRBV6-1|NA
CASTGRRGPQETQYF
TGTGCCAGCACTGGGAGGCGGGGGCCACAAGAGACCCAGTACTTC
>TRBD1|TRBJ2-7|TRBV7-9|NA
CASSLGDRVAYEQYF
TGTGCCAGCAGCTTAGGGGACAGGGTGGCTTACGAGCAGTACTTC
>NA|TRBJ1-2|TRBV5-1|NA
CASSPGHSSSYGYTF
TGCGCCAGCAGCCCTGGACATTCCTCTAGCTATGGCTACACCTTC
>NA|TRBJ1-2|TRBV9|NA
CASSPGGVSQGYTF
TGTGCCAGCAGCCCGGGGGGGGTTTCGCAGGGCTACACCTTC
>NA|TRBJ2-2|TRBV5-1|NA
CASSGAIPSSTGELFF
TGCGCCAGCAGCGGGGCGATCCCGTCGAGCACCGGGGAGCTGTTTTTT
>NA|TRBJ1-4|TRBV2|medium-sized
CASQGVPTNEKLFF
TGTGCCAGTCAGGGTGTCCCAACTAATGAAAAACTGTTTTTT
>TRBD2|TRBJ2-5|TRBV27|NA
CASSPRLAGASETQYF
TGTGCCAGCAGTCCCAGGCTAGCGGGGGCCTCAGAGACCCAGTACTTC
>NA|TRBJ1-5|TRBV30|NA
CAWSVRSPRQPQHF
TGTGCCTGGAGTGTACGTTCCCCGCGCCAGCCCCAGCATTTT
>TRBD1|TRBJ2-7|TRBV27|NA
CASSEIDREHAEQYF
TGTGCCAGCAGTGAGATCGACAGGGAACACGCCGAGCAGTACTTC
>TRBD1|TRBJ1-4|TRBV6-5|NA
CASSYSGGWANEKLFF
TGTGCCAGCAGTTACTCAGGGGGCTGGGCTAATGAAAAACTGTTTTTT
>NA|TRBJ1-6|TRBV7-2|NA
CASSQMSGDSPLHF
TGTGCCAGCAGCCAGATGAGCGGAGATTCACCCCTCCACTTT
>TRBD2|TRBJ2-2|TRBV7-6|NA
CASSRLAGVSNTGELFF
TGTGCCAGCAGCCGACTAGCGGGGGTCTCGAACACCGGGGAGCTGTTTTTT
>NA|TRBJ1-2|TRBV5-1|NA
CASRRTTSNNYGYTF
TGCGCCAGCAGGAGAACTACTTCAAATAACTATGGCTACACCTTC
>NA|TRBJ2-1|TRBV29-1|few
CSVETRGLSEQFF
TGCAGCGTTGAAACCCGGGGACTCTCTGAGCAGTTCTTC
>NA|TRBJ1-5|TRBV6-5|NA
CASSYPQVNQPQHF
TGTGCCAGCAGTTACCCGCAGGTCAATCAGCCCCAGCATTTT
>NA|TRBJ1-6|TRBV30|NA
CAWSLGAESPLHF
TGTGCCTGGAGTCTCGGAGCCGAGTCACCCCTCCACTTT
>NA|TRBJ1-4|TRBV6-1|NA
CASSYRLGGEKLFF
TGTGCCAGCAGTTATCGGTTAGGAGGTGAAAAACTGTTTTTT